Shown below are 5 T cell receptor beta chains from a single sample sequenced in a study of early T cells in non-severe SARS-CoV-2 infection. TCRdb called the 5' RACE reads again in MiXCR, with one record for every CDR3 protein. There are 20,000 to 25,000 distinct CDR3 sequences in the sample; 4.5% occur only once, and over 6.5% lies in the top ten. The sample was whole blood. The receptors were sampled from an adult who was a healthcare worker with PCR-confirmed SARS-CoV-2 infection or an uninfected control (not recorded which).

This clonotype was picked up many times. V usage is TRBV6-1 and J usage is TRBJ1-5; D unclear. CDR3 length: 15 residues. Germline CDR1 and CDR2: MNHNS and SASEGT. Trimming took off 5 bases at V and 0 bases at J, with 11 bases between the two ends. CDR3 bases: TGTGCCAGCAGTATTGACGGGCCTAGCAATCAGCCCCAGCATTTT. This sequence encodes CASSIDGPSNQPQHF.

The genes are TRBV6-5 and TRBJ2-7; weak D call: TRBD2 (7 bases). CDR1 is MNHEY and CDR2 is SVGAGI in the germline V gene. Trimming stripped 2 bases from V and 0 bases from J, with 14 bases between. This CDR3 has 16 amino acids. DNA for the CDR3: TGTGCCAGCAGTTACGGGGGGGGGCGCCTCTCCTACGAGCAGTACTTC. Translated, it gives CASSYGGGRLSYEQYF.

This clonotype was seen ten or more times. The CDR3, as DNA: TGCAGCGTTCAGGTCGGGCGGGGGGGCACAGATACGCAGTATTTT. Its protein product is CSVQVGRGGTDTQYF. The V gene is TRBV29-1, the J gene TRBJ2-3; 8 nucleotides agree with TRBD2. The CDR3 covers 15 residues. The trim removed 5 bases at V and 1 base at J, leaving 8 bases unmatched. Germline CDR1 reads SQVTM; CDR2 reads ANQGSEA.

This chain joins TRBV6-2 or TRBV6-3 and TRBJ2-3; D unclear. The germline V gene has CDR1 MNHEY and CDR2 SVGEGT. V was pared by 8 bases and J by 5 bases, with 11 bases between. This CDR3 has 12 amino acids. CDR3 nucleotides: TGTGCCAGCGGTGGCGGCGGAGATACGCAGTATTTT. Residues: CASGGGGDTQYF.

This clonotype was recorded many times. V gene TRBV14 combines with J gene TRBJ2-1; 7 nucleotides align to TRBD2. V trimming: 5 bases; J trimming: 2 bases; junction bases outside the gene matches: 3. CDR1 is SGHDN and CDR2 is FVKESK in the germline V gene. CDR3 size: 14 residues. For the CDR3, the DNA is TGTGCCAGCAGCTTCACTAGCGCCTACAATGAGCAGTTCTTC. It encodes CASSFTSAYNEQFF.